The 14 T cell receptor beta chains below all came from one sample that was sequenced in a study of regulatory T cells in long-lasting Graves disease. Regarding time point: persistent/refractory GD, antithyroid drugs over 5 years with positive TRAb. PBMCs provided the RNA from which the TCR library was made. iRepertoire HTBI primers and Arm-PCR of CDR3 regions built TCR beta libraries. One entry per CDR3 protein, called by TCRdb with MiXCR from the multiplex PCR reads. The data contain about 660,000 distinct CDR3 sequences, roughly 30% of them singletons. The material was peripheral blood mononuclear cells (PBMCs), obtained when the disease was refractory, from a patient treated with antithyroid drugs. These receptors all stem from a female donor with Graves disease.

This clonotype was seen a single time. The gene calls are TRBV5-1 and TRBJ2-5, with 9 positions matching TRBD2. After removal of 4 bases from V and 0 bases from J, the junction contained 7 bases not matched to a gene. CDR1 is SGHRS and CDR2 is YFSETQ in the germline V gene. CDR3 length: 16 residues. The CDR3 region is CASSPRREGHQETQYF. The DNA of the CDR3 is TGCGCCAGCAGCCCGAGGCGGGAGGGCCACCAAGAGACCCAGTACTTC.

This clonotype turned up a few times. The chain links TRBV20-1 to TRBJ1-5; possible D gene TRBD1, 6 bases. Germline CDR1 DFQATT, CDR2 SNEGSKA (reference sequence). This CDR3 is 14 amino acids long. V was cut by 3 bases and J by 7 bases, with 16 bases left in between. CDR3 in amino acids: CSASRQGMGQPQHF. CDR3 in DNA: TGCAGTGCTAGTCGGCAGGGGATGGGGCAGCCCCAGCATTTT.

This clonotype was seen a handful of times. The chain is built from TRBV6-1 and TRBJ1-1; tentatively, D is TRBD1 (5 bases). The CDR3 has 11 amino acids. The germline V gene has CDR1 MNHNS and CDR2 SASEGT. V lost 6 bases, J lost 6 bases, and 8 bases lay in between. In nucleotides, the CDR3 is TGTGCCAGCAGCAGGGTCGCTGAAGCTTTCTTT. Encoded protein: CASSRVAEAFF.

This clonotype was counted only a few times. This chain connects TRBV15 to TRBJ1-5; D call uncertain. Trimming stripped 4 bases from V and 4 bases from J, with 8 bases between. Germline CDR1 and CDR2: LNHNV and YYDKDF (reference sequence). This CDR3 is built from 13 residues. CDR3 sequence: CATSTLSNQPQHF. The CDR3 DNA is TGTGCCACCAGCACACTCTCAAATCAGCCCCAGCATTTT.

This clonotype appeared a few times. The chain links TRBV7-9 to TRBJ1-2; TRBD1 is a possible D gene (6 bases). The germline CDR1 and CDR2 sequences are SEHNR and FQNEAQ (reference sequence). V was shortened by 5 bases and J by 3 bases, with 25 bases between the two germline ends. The CDR3 is 18 amino acids. The CDR3 reads CASSPITETQGPHYGYTF. The CDR3 bases are TGTGCCAGCAGCCCTATCACGGAGACCCAGGGGCCTCACTATGGCTACACCTTC.

The chain couples TRBV7-3 to TRBJ1-1, with D tentatively TRBD1 (6 bases). V was trimmed by 5 bases and J by 7 bases, leaving 20 bases between them. Germline loops: CDR1 SGHTA, CDR2 FQGTGA. The CDR3 has 15 amino acids. This chain's CDR3 is CASSKETGSRYEAFF. Written as DNA, the CDR3 is TGTGCCAGCAGCAAAGAGACAGGAAGCCGCTATGAAGCTTTCTTT. Drawing the rest from reference TRBV7-3 and TRBJ1-1, the complete variable domain is GAGVSQTPSNKVTEKGKYVELRCDPISGHTALYWYRQSLGQGPEFLIYFQGTGAADDSGLPNDRFFAVRPEGSVSTLKIQRTERGDSAVYLCASSKETGSRYEAFFGQGTRLTVV.

The DNA for the CDR3 is TGTGCCAGCAGCTACAGGGACTTTTCAGATACGCAGTATTTT. Translating it yields CASSYRDFSDTQYF. J is TRBJ2-3 and V is TRBV7-3; D is perhaps TRBD1 or TRBD2 (6 bases each). Trimming left V 4 bases short and J 4 bases short, with 12 bases between. The germline gives CDR1 SGHTA, CDR2 FQGTGA. CDR3 length: 14 amino acids.

This clonotype was seen a handful of times. The V and J genes are TRBV7-3 and TRBJ2-2; D not resolved. This CDR3 region has 15 residues. Germline V gene lookup returns CDR1 SGHTA and CDR2 FQGTGA. Trimming took off 1 base at V and 5 bases at J, with 11 bases between the two ends. In DNA, the CDR3 is TGTGCCAGCAGCTTAAATTGGACCCCTACCGGGGAGCTGTTTTTT. As protein: CASSLNWTPTGELFF.

The V and J genes are TRBV11-2 and TRBJ2-5; TRBD1 is a possible D gene (5 bases). The CDR3 totals 13 residues. Trimming stripped 9 bases from V and 5 bases from J, with 16 bases between. Germline V lookup: CDR1 SGHAT, CDR2 FQNNGV. DNA of the CDR3: TGTGCCAGTGTAAAAGGGGTTCTCGAGACCCAGTACTTC. This codes for CASVKGVLETQYF.

The sample holds many counts of this clonotype. This chain links TRBV24-1 with TRBJ2-2; TRBD1 might be the D (6 bases). V lost 4 bases, J lost 3 bases, and 17 bases lay in between. From germline, CDR1 is KGHDR and CDR2 SFDVKD. CDR3 length: 17 residues. The CDR3 coding sequence is TGTGCCACCAGTGAGAATCACAGGGTATCGGACACCGGGGAGCTGTTTTTT. It codes for CATSENHRVSDTGELFF.

This clonotype appeared a few times. The rearrangement uses TRBV6-1 and TRBJ2-7; D gene uncertain. CDR3 length: 13 residues. Germline V lookup: CDR1 MNHNS, CDR2 SASEGT. The V and J ends lost 6 bases and 3 bases respectively, with 12 bases between them. CDR3 amino acids: CASSKPTGYEQYF. The CDR3, as DNA: TGTGCCAGCAGCAAGCCTACGGGCTACGAGCAGTACTTC.

This clonotype was observed many times. The chain combines TRBV2 with TRBJ2-7; TRBD1 agrees at 8 bases. The junction had 11 bases not matched to a gene; V was cut back by 6 bases and J by 4 bases. The V gene's germline CDR1 is SNHLY and CDR2 FYNNEI. The CDR3 is 15 amino acids. The DNA for the CDR3 is TGTGCCAGCAGCGCTCGACAGGGGTCGGGGTACGAGCAGTACTTC. This translates into CASSARQGSGYEQYF.

This clonotype was counted at least ten times. The rearrangement joins TRBV20-1 to TRBJ1-2; 8 positions agree with TRBD1. V was clipped by 6 bases and J by 3 bases; unmatched bases: 9. The V gene's germline CDR1 is DFQATT and CDR2 SNEGSKA (reference sequence). The CDR3 is made up of 14 amino acids. CDR3 nucleotides: TGCAGTGCCTCGGGCTGGGACAGGCACTATGGCTACACCTTC. Its protein is CSASGWDRHYGYTF.

This clonotype has a handful of counts. In DNA, the CDR3 is TGTGCCAGCAGCGCACAGGGATTGGACACTGAAGCTTTCTTT. Its protein is CASSAQGLDTEAFF. This chain uses TRBV18 with TRBJ1-1; D might be TRBD1 (6 bases). The CDR3 is 14 residues long. V gave up 8 bases and J gave up 3 bases, with 16 bases separating them. Germline V lookup: CDR1 KGHSH, CDR2 LQKENI.